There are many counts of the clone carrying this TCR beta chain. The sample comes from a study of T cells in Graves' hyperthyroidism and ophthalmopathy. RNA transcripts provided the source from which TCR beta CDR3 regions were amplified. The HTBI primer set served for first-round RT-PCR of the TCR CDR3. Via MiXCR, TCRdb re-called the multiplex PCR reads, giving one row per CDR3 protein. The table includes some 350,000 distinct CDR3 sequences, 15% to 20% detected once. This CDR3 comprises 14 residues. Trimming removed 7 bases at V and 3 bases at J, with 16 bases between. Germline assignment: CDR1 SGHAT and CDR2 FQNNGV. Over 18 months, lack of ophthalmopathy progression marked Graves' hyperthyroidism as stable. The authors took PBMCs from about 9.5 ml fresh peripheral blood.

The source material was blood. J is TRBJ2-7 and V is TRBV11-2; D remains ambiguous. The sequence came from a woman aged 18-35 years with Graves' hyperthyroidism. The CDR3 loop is CASNRATINYEQYF. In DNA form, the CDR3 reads TGTGCCAGCAACCGGGCCACGATCAACTACGAGCAGTACTTC.